This TCR beta chain was sequenced during a study of shared clonotypes between healthy human individuals (dated by TCRdb to about 2020). Turning to the overall study: A few men and a couple of women, aged 18 to 49 years, made up the cohort. To estimate repertoire size and how much clonotype sharing occurs between individuals, the study deeply sequenced the blood TCR repertoires of about five healthy adults. To increase sequencing depth and limit assay-specific biases, TCR repertoire library preparation and sequencing were carried out by different laboratories using diverse techniques. Per donor, leukapheresis produced somewhere between about 0.8 and 9 billion PBMCs. For each donor, three plates each were used for CD4 naive and CD4 memory, two plates were used for CD8 naive, and one plate was used for CD8 memory.

General findings and caveats noted by the study authors: Pairwise subsampling led to the expectation that sequencing depth would affect the degree of clonotype sharing among donors. Compared with non-shared clonotypes, the clonotypes found in all four sorted-subset donors had higher generation probabilities. Larger estimated clonotype richness was generally found for naive subsets than for memory subsets. Sampling was restricted to blood, and TCR repertoires in tissues likely differ from the TCR repertoires found in blood. Because the study included a small number of donors, the genetic and exposure-history diversity represented was limited. Around 5.4% of naive CD4, around 4% of naive CD8, 2% to 2.5% of memory CD4, and 0.4% of memory CD8 clonotypes were shared across several donors. Incomplete sequencing was indicated by rarefaction of sorted-subset datasets, despite the large sequencing depth.

As to this clone: It has no known antigen specificity. Nothing much larger sits one base from this clone, and base qualities are not available.

Using the deep immunoSEQ assay, TCR CDR3 regions were amplified from genomic DNA by multiplex PCR. Genomic DNA extracted from each cell subset was distributed evenly over all wells of several immunoSEQ 96-well plates, and each plate served as one replicate. For sorted subsets, each replicate PCR was loaded with roughly 0.2 ug genomic DNA, equivalent to 25,000 to 30,000 T cell genomes. Purified libraries were quantified with a Qubit 3.0 fluorometer, sized on a Bioanalyzer 2100, and re-quantified with the KAPA Library Quantification kit. A separate single-read 150-cycle Illumina NextSeq 550 flow cell was used to sequence each immunoSEQ 96-well plate. The paper's processing steps were these. Because the immunoSEQ output held only junctional sequences and lacked quality scores, the filtering could not match the filtering applied to full-length reads. Sequences were annotated with PyIR, a Python wrapper for IgBLAST v1.9, using IMGT germline references to assign V/J genes and CDR3. Reads were filtered out if the reads had weak V/J assignments (E-value above 1e-6), no CDR3, stop codons, out-of-frame junctions, or ambiguous translated residues. V3J clonotypes were defined as sequences sharing the same inferred V gene, J gene, and CDR3 amino acid sequence. The percentage overlap between two repertoires was calculated by dividing the number of shared unique clonotypes by the size of the smaller repertoire. Repertoire richness was assessed with RTK rarefaction, the Chao1 estimator, and Recon v2.1 estimates of unobserved clonotypes. Generation probabilities for all TCRbeta clonotypes obtained by the gDNA method from four donors were computed using OLGA. The source is immuneACCESS, and TCRdb retained only in-frame sequences with V and J called. Part of the clones is not carried over; for the studies checked, unresolved V genes explain less than half of this, and the remainder is unexplained. The V and J calls and clone size were taken over from that table, and D and trimming were inferred from the DNA. The sample has around 2.5 million clones on record, roughly 93% of them singletons. The ten top clones hold approximately 0.35% of the sample.

The donors were healthy, HIV-negative adults who had no recently reported acute infections or vaccinations. All donors were Caucasian adults living in Nashville, Tennessee, USA. CD4+ T cells were enriched by magnetic negative selection, after which naive cells were positively selected on CD45RA and the negative fraction was taken as the memory subset. Blood was obtained by leukapheresis, after which PBMCs were separated by Ficoll-Histopaque density gradient centrifugation and cryopreserved in liquid nitrogen vapor phase. Analytical flow cytometry was used to check the purity and quantity of each magnetically sorted T cell population. Genomic DNA was isolated from each sorted fraction and quantified by UV absorbance on a Nanodrop 2000c. Compared with germline, V lacks 1 base and J lacks 10 bases; bases without a gene match: 4. Via the germline V gene (reference sequence), CDR1 is MNHEY and CDR2 SMNVEV. The cysteine opens and the phenylalanine closes a CDR3 of 13 amino acids. The read is trimmed to its CDR3 DNA, 39 bases read in frame from base 1.

This TCR came from a young man in good health. Some clones in this sample may be carry-over from other donors' samples. Rearrangement joined TRBV27 to TRBJ2-1; TRBD2 fits 7 bases in the junction. The sample was naive CD4+ T cells from PBMCs. The meaning of the sample's cell subset or site label: CD45RA+ positively selected. The nucleotides read TGTGCCAGCAGTTTATATGGGAGGGCCGAGCAGTTCTTC. It translates as CASSLYGRAEQFF.